These T cell receptor beta chains were read from a single sample in a study of blood T cells in healthy people across ages. TCRdb processed the 5' RACE reads anew with MiXCR; each CDR3 protein has one entry. The table has some 880,000 distinct CDR3 sequences, 35% to 40% seen once. The specimen sequenced was blood. The source of these receptors is a man aged 18 to 29 in good health. Each CDR3 is given with its conserved first and last residue. The order of the fields is clone size, V gene, D gene, J gene, CDR3 DNA, CDR3 protein. D genes are given only for firm matches. For some rows the clone size is stated as once, few or many, or as a class when expanded; others skip it.

once,TRBV20-1,-,TRBJ1-1,TGCAGTGCTAGAACGGGACGGTGGGCGAGTGAAGCTTTCTTT,CSARTGRWASEAFF
-,TRBV4-1,-,TRBJ1-1,TGCGCCAGCAGCCAAGAGAGTCCTCGGGGTTGTTCGGCTTTCTTT,CASSQESPRGCSAFF
-,TRBV20-1,TRBD2,TRBJ2-7,TGCAGTGCTAGACCCCGGGAGGGGGTCTCCGAGCAGTACTTC,CSARPREGVSEQYF
many,TRBV12-3/TRBV12-4,-,TRBJ2-3,TGTGCCAGCAGCCCACTACTAGGTTCCCCGGATACGCAGTATTTT,CASSPLLGSPDTQYF
few,TRBV14,-,TRBJ1-6,TGTGCCAGCAGTGGAGGGGCTGTTTCACCCCTCCACTTT,CASSGGAVSPLHF
-,TRBV7-9,-,TRBJ2-1,TGTGCCAGCAGCTTAGGGGGGACTTGGGATGAGCAGTTCTTC,CASSLGGTWDEQFF
-,TRBV4-2,-,TRBJ2-1,TGTACCAGCAGCCAAGATCTTTTGGAGCGAGGGTACAATGAGCAGTTCTTC,CTSSQDLLERGYNEQFF
many,TRBV5-1,-,TRBJ2-5,TGCGCCAGCAGCTTGAGTACGGACCAAGAGACCCAGTACTTC,CASSLSTDQETQYF
many,TRBV10-3,-,TRBJ2-5,TGTGCCATCAGTGATTTAACGGGGCCCCAAGAGACCCAGTACTTC,CAISDLTGPQETQYF
-,TRBV4-3,-,TRBJ2-5,TGCGCCAGCAGCCAAGATCTAGCGACCAAAGAGACCCAGTACTTC,CASSQDLATKETQYF
few,TRBV5-6,-,TRBJ2-3,TGTGCCAGCAGCTTGTCCCCAACGGGTGGGCAGTATTTT,CASSLSPTGGQYF
-,TRBV5-1,-,TRBJ2-3,TGCGCCAGCAGAGCAAGCGGCACAGATACGCAGTATTTT,CASRASGTDTQYF
-,TRBV6-2/TRBV6-3,-,TRBJ2-5,TGTGCCAGCAGTTACTCGATTCTTAAGCAGTACTTC,CASSYSILKQYF
-,TRBV14,-,TRBJ2-7,TGTGCCAGCAGCGAGCTGGGCAGCTTCTCCTACGAGCAGTACTTC,CASSELGSFSYEQYF
-,TRBV4-3,TRBD2,TRBJ2-7,TGCGCCAGCAGCTTCAAGGTGGGGGGGGGTTTTGACGAGCAGTACTTC,CASSFKVGGGFDEQYF
many,TRBV27,TRBD2,TRBJ2-1,TGTGCCAGCAGTTTATCTCCGGGACTAGCGAACAATGAGCAGTTCTTC,CASSLSPGLANNEQFF
-,TRBV5-1,-,TRBJ1-6,TGCGCCAGCAGCTTGACAGTTGGCTCCTATAATTCACCCCCCCACTTT,CASSLTVGSYNSPPHF
once,TRBV20-1,-,TRBJ2-5,TGCAGTACTAGAGATTCCAGGGAAGAGACCCAGTACTTC,CSTRDSREETQYF
few,TRBV3-1,TRBD1,TRBJ1-5,TGTGCCAGCGGAAGGACAGGAGGGCCCCAGCATTTT,CASGRTGGPQHF
-,TRBV3-1,-,TRBJ2-3,TGTGCCAGCAGCGGGGTAACCCGCACAGATACGCAGTATTTT,CASSGVTRTDTQYF
many,TRBV5-1,-,TRBJ2-3,TGCGCCAGCAGCTTGGGGCCGACAGGAGGGAACACAGATACGCAGTATTTT,CASSLGPTGGNTDTQYF
few,TRBV7-8,-,TRBJ2-6,TGTGCCAGCACCCACCTCTCTGGGGCCAACGTCCTGACTTTC,CASTHLSGANVLTF
few,TRBV2,-,TRBJ2-1,TGTGCCAGCAAACTGGAGGGGGTCTACAATGAGCAGTTCTTC,CASKLEGVYNEQFF
-,TRBV9,TRBD1,TRBJ1-5,TGTGCCAGCAGCGAGAGGGACAGGGAAAGCAATCAGCCCCAGCATTTT,CASSERDRESNQPQHF
-,TRBV6-1,TRBD1,TRBJ1-2,TGTGCCAGCAGTGAAGGGGGGTGGACAGGGGATGGCTACACCTTC,CASSEGGWTGDGYTF
many,TRBV12-3/TRBV12-4,-,TRBJ1-5,TGTGCCAGCAGTCCTCTTATCAATCAGCCCCAGCATTTT,CASSPLINQPQHF
few,TRBV5-1,-,TRBJ2-5,TGCGCCAGCAGCCCAACGGGACGGATAGAAGAGACCCAGTACTTC,CASSPTGRIEETQYF